Listed here are 23 T cell receptor beta chains from one sample, sequenced in a study of yellow fever vaccine responses in identical twins. Each CDR3 protein gets one entry after TCRdb re-called the RT-PCR reads with MiXCR. The table shows 2,400 or so distinct CDR3 sequences, with 82% occurring only once. This material consisted of T cells from blood (PBMCs), unsorted or a sorted subset (not recorded which), taken before or after yellow fever vaccination (not recorded which). Source of these receptors: a woman between 18 and 30 years old who received the yellow fever vaccine.

This clonotype has a handful of counts. The chain is built from TRBV4-1 and TRBJ1-3, with TRBD1 as a possible D gene (5 bases). Trimming shortened V by 3 bases and J by 0 bases, and 6 bases separated the two germline ends. This CDR3 comprises 14 residues. In germline, CDR1 is MGHRA, CDR2 YSYEKL. The CDR3 DNA is TGCGCCAGCAGCCAGGGGGTCTCTGGAAACACCATATATTTT. Residues: CASSQGVSGNTIYF.

The chain joins TRBV10-3 to TRBJ1-3, with TRBD1 identical over 8 bases. Germline V gene sequence: CDR1 ENHRY, CDR2 SYGVKD. After removal of 3 bases from V and 2 bases from J, the junction contained 6 bases not matched to a gene. CDR3 length: 16 residues. The CDR3 DNA reads TGTGCCATCAGTGAAGGACAGGGAGGTGCTGGAAACACCATATATTTT. Protein: CAISEGQGGAGNTIYF.

V and J are TRBV9 and TRBJ1-5; D might be TRBD1 (5 bases). Trimming took 8 bases from V and 3 from J, leaving 9 bases between them. The CDR3 length is 12 residues. Germline lookup yields CDR1 SGDLS and CDR2 YYNGEE. The chain's CDR3 is CASGGYNQPQHF. DNA for the CDR3: TGTGCCAGTGGGGGTTACAATCAGCCCCAGCATTTT. Full variable domain (outside the CDR3, taken from reference TRBV9 and TRBJ1-5): DSGVTQTPKHLITATGQRVTLRCSPRSGDLSVYWYQQSLDQGLQFLIQYYNGEERAKGNILERFSAQQFPDLHSELNLSSLELGDSALYFCASGGYNQPQHFGDGTRLSIL.

The chain uses TRBV15 and TRBJ2-5; 9 bases map to TRBD1. Germline CDR1 LNHNV, CDR2 YYDKDF (reference sequence). The V segment lost 4 bases and the J segment 4 bases; nucleotides outside the gene matches: 7. The CDR3 totals 15 residues. CDR3 bases: TGTGCCACCAGCATATCCGGACAGGGGTTAGAGACCCAGTACTTC. Protein product: CATSISGQGLETQYF. The whole variable domain, filled in from reference TRBV15 and TRBJ2-5, reads DAMVIQNPRYQVTQFGKPVTLSCSQTLNHNVMYWYQQKSSQAPKLLFHYYDKDFNNEADTPDNFQSRRPNTSFCFLDIRSPGLGDTAMYLCATSISGQGLETQYFGPGTRLLVL.

The chain couples TRBV11-2 to TRBJ1-1, with a weak D call TRBD1 (5 bases). CDR1 is SGHAT and CDR2 is FQNNGV in the germline V gene. The CDR3 spans 15 residues. V shed 5 bases and J shed 0 bases, with 13 bases lying between them. This CDR3 reads CASSEAGTVNTEAFF. In DNA, the CDR3 is TGTGCCAGCAGCGAAGCAGGGACGGTGAACACTGAAGCTTTCTTT.

The chain recombines TRBV20-1 with TRBJ2-2; D is uncertain. Between the trimmed V and J ends, which lost 8 bases and 6 bases, there was a span of 10 bases. The CDR3 covers 11 residues. In germline, CDR1 is DFQATT, CDR2 SNEGSKA (reference sequence). The CDR3 region has the DNA TGCAGTAAGATACGGGCCGGGGAGCTGTTTTTT. Translation gives CSKIRAGELFF.

This chain joins TRBV18 and TRBJ2-3; 10 nucleotides align to TRBD2. This CDR3 region has 16 residues. Germline V lookup: CDR1 KGHSH, CDR2 LQKENI. The V and J ends lost 0 bases and 6 bases, in that order; junction bases with no gene match: 6. CDR3 nucleotides: TGTGCCAGCTCACCACCGGGGCTAGCGGGGGCTGATACGCAGTATTTT. It encodes CASSPPGLAGADTQYF.

The gene calls are TRBV4-2 and TRBJ1-2; D remains ambiguous. This CDR3 region has 17 residues. Trimming cost V 4 bases and J 1 base, with 19 bases left between them. Germline-derived CDR1 and CDR2 are LGHNA and YNFKEQ. CDR3 loop: CASSPTNRLSSNYGYTF. The CDR3 DNA follows: TGTGCCAGCAGCCCCACGAACCGGCTGTCCAGTAACTATGGCTACACCTTC.

CDR3 in DNA: TGTGCCAGCAGCACAGACTCCTACGAGCAGTACTTC. As protein: CASSTDSYEQYF. The chain employs TRBV13 and TRBJ2-7; D unclear. This CDR3 contains 12 residues. The V end lost 5 bases, the J end lost 0 bases, and 5 bases lay between the germline ends. Germline values: CDR1 PRHDT, CDR2 FYEKMQ (reference sequence).

The CDR3, as DNA: TGTGCCAGCAGTTTCGCGCGGGGGGGCACAGATACGCAGTATTTT. Protein sequence: CASSFARGGTDTQYF. V is TRBV6-5 and J is TRBJ2-3; 8 bases fit TRBD2. Germline V gene sequence: CDR1 MNHEY, CDR2 SVGAGI. The CDR3 totals 15 residues. V shed 4 bases, J shed 1 base, and the junction held 4 bases outside the gene matches.

This chain uses TRBV6-2 or TRBV6-3 with TRBJ2-1; weak D call: TRBD2 (5 bases). CDR1 is MNHEY and CDR2 is SVGEGT in the germline V gene. V gave up 4 bases and J gave up 3 bases, with 16 bases separating them. The CDR3 length is 16 residues. The DNA of the CDR3 is TGTGCCAGCAGTTCGACCGACTACCGGATCTACAATGAGCAGTTCTTC. It codes for CASSSTDYRIYNEQFF.

The sample holds one count of this clonotype. The rearrangement links TRBV11-1 to TRBJ1-5; no reliable D call. In germline, CDR1 is SGHAT, CDR2 FQDESV (reference sequence). CDR3 length: 18 residues. V lost 0 bases, J lost 0 bases, and 15 bases lay in between. The CDR3 is CASSLALLGDYSNQPQHF. CDR3 in DNA: TGTGCCAGCAGCTTAGCGCTGTTAGGAGACTATAGCAATCAGCCCCAGCATTTT.

This chain connects TRBV2 to TRBJ2-3; no definite D call. The CDR3 spans 16 residues. V dropped 2 bases and J dropped 5 bases, with 17 bases sitting between them. Per germline, CDR1 SNHLY and CDR2 FYNNEI. This chain's CDR3 is CASSEWARDTRDTQYF. CDR3 coding DNA: TGTGCCAGCAGTGAATGGGCCCGAGATACAAGAGATACGCAGTATTTT.

The chain employs TRBV11-1 and TRBJ2-4; D is undetermined. This CDR3 contains 16 residues. Per germline, CDR1 SGHAT and CDR2 FQDESV (reference sequence). Trimming shortened V by 1 base and J by 4 bases, and 14 bases separated the two germline ends. In DNA form, the CDR3 reads TGTGCCAGCAGCTTAGTGGGTACTGAGCGTAAAAACATTCAGTACTTC. Protein sequence: CASSLVGTERKNIQYF.

The chain carries TRBV14 and TRBJ2-1; TRBD2 aligns across 9 bases. The V and J ends lost 5 bases and 6 bases, in that order; junction bases with no gene match: 8. Germline values: CDR1 SGHDN, CDR2 FVKESK. The CDR3 extends over 15 amino acids. CDR3: CASSEHSGSFNEQFF. In DNA, the CDR3 is TGTGCCAGCAGCGAACATAGCGGGAGTTTCAATGAGCAGTTCTTC. The entire variable domain, with the rest obtained from reference TRBV14 and TRBJ2-1, is as follows: EAGVTQFPSHSVIEKGQTVTLRCDPISGHDNLYWYRRVMGKEIKFLLHFVKESKQDESGMPNNRFLAERTGGTYSTLKVQPAELEDSGVYFCASSEHSGSFNEQFFGPGTRLTVL.

This clonotype was recorded a few times. The rearrangement uses TRBV4-2 and TRBJ1-2, with D unresolved. Germline V gene lookup returns CDR1 LGHNA and CDR2 YNFKEQ. Trimming pared 0 bases from V and 5 bases from J, leaving 16 bases between. The CDR3 sequence is 16 residues long. The CDR3 DNA follows: TGTGCCAGCAGCCAAGAGGTGGCAGGTGTTGAATATGGCTACACCTTC. It codes for CASSQEVAGVEYGYTF.

This clonotype was seen more than once but under ten times. The chain links TRBV3-1 to TRBJ1-3, with D possibly TRBD1 on 6 matching bases. There are 14 residues in the CDR3. The V gene's germline CDR1 is LGHDT and CDR2 YNNKEL (reference sequence). V lost 1 base to trimming and J lost 8 bases, with 12 bases between them. The CDR3 nucleotides are TGTGCCAGCAGCCAAGGCAGGGGCCTGGACACCATATATTTT. It translates to CASSQGRGLDTIYF.

The CDR3: CASSPTGVAKNIQYF. The CDR3 coding sequence is TGTGCCAGCAGCCCGACAGGGGTAGCCAAAAACATTCAGTACTTC. V and J are TRBV7-9 and TRBJ2-4; 8 positions agree with TRBD1. The ends lost 5 bases at V and 0 bases at J; junction bases unmatched: 3. The CDR3 has 15 amino acids. The germline V gene encodes CDR1 SEHNR and CDR2 FQNEAQ (reference sequence).

The gene calls are TRBV23-1 and TRBJ1-5; D is unclear. TRBV23-1 is given ORF status, its function remaining uncertain. The CDR3 consists of 16 residues. Trimming left V 0 bases short and J 0 bases short, with 9 bases between. CDR3 in DNA: TGCGCCAGCAGTCAATCGCGGATAGTTAGCAATCAGCCCCAGCATTTT. Amino acids: CASSQSRIVSNQPQHF.

This clonotype has just a few counts. The chain uses TRBV5-4 and TRBJ2-3; no definite D call. The V end was cut by 0 bases, the J end by 1 base, with 3 bases between. The CDR3 totals 13 residues. In germline, CDR1 is SGHNT, CDR2 YYREEE (reference sequence). The CDR3 nucleotides read TGTGCCAGCAGCTTGGAGGGCACAGATACGCAGTATTTT. Its translation: CASSLEGTDTQYF.

The gene calls are TRBV29-1 and TRBJ2-3, with D uncertain. The V gene's germline CDR1 is SQVTM and CDR2 ANQGSEA. V gave up 6 bases and J gave up 1 base, with 14 bases separating them. The CDR3 covers 14 residues. The CDR3 loop is CSVLSPPGTDTQYF. For the CDR3, the DNA is TGCAGCGTCCTCTCCCCCCCTGGCACAGATACGCAGTATTTT.

The CDR3 bases are TGCGCCAGCAGCGCGACAGGGATCAGGGAGACCCAGTACTTC. Its translation is CASSATGIRETQYF. The genes are TRBV5-1 and TRBJ2-5; 7 bases match TRBD1. CDR3 size: 14 residues. The germline gives CDR1 SGHRS, CDR2 YFSETQ. Germline trimming cut 4 bases from V and 5 bases from J; bases unmatched to any gene: 8.

The V and J genes are TRBV7-8 and TRBJ2-6, with a weak D call TRBD2 (5 bases). There are 16 residues in the CDR3. Trimming removed 5 bases from V and 0 bases from J, with 11 bases in between. Germline CDR1 and CDR2: SGHVS and FQNEAQ. The CDR3 nucleotides are TGTGCCAGCAGCCGGCTCGGGATCTCTGGGGCCAACGTCCTGACTTTC. It yields the protein CASSRLGISGANVLTF.